These 29 T cell receptor beta chains came from one sample sequenced in a study of cytomegalovirus exposure and HLA in healthy donors. Assay used: immunoSEQ multiplex PCR; TCRdb lists only in-frame clones, some missing. The sample has 80,000 to 100,000 clones, about 90% seen once; the top ten hold under 6.5%. Sequencing input: PBMCs. The receptors here all came from a young man in good health and CMV-seropositive.

In DNA, the CDR3 is TGTGCCAGCAGTCCAAACAGGGTTTCCTACGAGCAGTACTTC. It specifies CASSPNRVSYEQYF. The rearrangement joins TRBV5-5 to TRBJ2-7; possible D gene TRBD1, 6 bases. Trimming stripped 5 bases from V and 1 base from J, with 13 bases between. The V gene's germline CDR1 is SGHKS and CDR2 YYEKEE (reference sequence). The CDR3 is 14 amino acids.

The chain joins TRBV5-1 to TRBJ1-4, with TRBD1 matching over 7 bases. V lost 0 bases, J lost 3 bases, and 2 bases stayed unmatched. Germline loops: CDR1 SGHRS, CDR2 YFSETQ. The CDR3 consists of 15 residues. CDR3 bases: TGCGCCAGCAGCTTGGCCGGACAGGCTAATGAAAAACTGTTTTTT. Protein product: CASSLAGQANEKLFF.

The chain combines TRBV5-5 with TRBJ2-7; 10 bases agree with TRBD2. J lost 2 bases, V lost 7 bases, and 6 bases had no gene match. The CDR3 runs to 14 residues. Germline CDR1 SGHKS, CDR2 YYEKEE (reference sequence). CDR3 residues: CASGKREGTYEQYF. DNA for the CDR3: TGTGCCAGCGGAAAGCGGGAGGGAACCTACGAGCAGTACTTC. The entire variable domain, with the rest obtained from reference TRBV5-5 and TRBJ2-7, is as follows: DAGVTQSPTHLIKTRGQQVTLRCSPISGHKSVSWYQQVLGQGPQFIFQYYEKEERGRGNFPDRFSARQFPNYSSELNVNALLLGDSALYLCASGKREGTYEQYFGPGTRLTVT.

This chain joins TRBV7-2 and TRBJ2-7; maybe TRBD1 (6 bases). The CDR3 is 15 residues long. Germline assignment: CDR1 SGHTA and CDR2 FQGNSA. The ends were cut back, 5 bases at V and 5 bases at J, with 19 bases in the middle. The CDR3 region has the DNA TGTGCCAGCAGCCTGGGGTACAGGGTCGTCGACGAGCAGTACTTC. Residues: CASSLGYRVVDEQYF.

The chain employs TRBV5-1 and TRBJ2-2; 10 bases fit TRBD2. CDR1 is SGHRS and CDR2 is YFSETQ in the germline V gene. The CDR3 consists of 17 residues. Trimming removed 0 bases from V and 1 base from J; junction bases left unmatched: 3. The CDR3 sequence is CASSLGLAGVNTGELFF. Written as DNA, the CDR3 is TGCGCCAGCAGCTTGGGGCTAGCGGGAGTGAACACCGGGGAGCTGTTTTTT.

The chain recombines TRBV7-3 with TRBJ2-1; TRBD2 might be the D (5 bases). The CDR3 totals 14 residues. Germline V gene data show CDR1 as SGHTA and CDR2 as FQGTGA. Trimming shortened V by 5 bases and J by 5 bases, and 13 bases separated the two germline ends. CDR3 bases: TGTGCCAGCAGCCCGACCCGGGAACACAATGAGCAGTTCTTC. It specifies CASSPTREHNEQFF. Drawing the rest from reference TRBV7-3 and TRBJ2-1, the complete variable domain is GAGVSQTPSNKVTEKGKYVELRCDPISGHTALYWYRQSLGQGPEFLIYFQGTGAADDSGLPNDRFFAVRPEGSVSTLKIQRTERGDSAVYLCASSPTREHNEQFFGPGTRLTVL.

The V gene is TRBV7-8, the J gene TRBJ2-7, with 12 positions matching TRBD2. The CDR3 covers 19 residues. J was trimmed by 2 bases and V by 4 bases; bases with no gene match: 15. Germline CDR1 reads SGHVS; CDR2 reads FQNEAQ. CDR3 nucleotide sequence: TGTGCCAGCAGCTCCCGCCCACTGGTTCTAGCGGGAGGGACCTACGAGCAGTACTTC. Amino acid sequence: CASSSRPLVLAGGTYEQYF.

This clone was counted once. The chain uses TRBV28 and TRBJ2-5; the D is unclear. The ends were cut back, 5 bases at V and 1 base at J, with 5 bases in the middle. The length of the CDR3 is 12 residues. Germline V gene lookup returns CDR1 MDHEN and CDR2 SYDVKM. The CDR3 sequence is CASSAIQETQYF. The CDR3 region has the DNA TGTGCCAGCAGTGCTATCCAAGAGACCCAGTACTTC.

The J gene is TRBJ2-1, the V gene TRBV5-8; D might be TRBD2 (5 bases). Trimming cost V 5 bases and J 4 bases, with 10 bases left between them. This CDR3 is 13 amino acids long. Germline-derived CDR1 and CDR2 are SGHTS and YDEGEE. CDR3: CASRGGHYNEQFF. CDR3 bases: TGTGCCAGCAGGGGCGGGCATTACAATGAGCAGTTCTTC.

This sequence joins TRBV7-2 and TRBJ2-7; 7 bases align to TRBD1. V lost 2 bases, J lost 0 bases, and 4 bases stayed unmatched. The CDR3 is 15 residues long. The V gene's germline CDR1 is SGHTA and CDR2 FQGNSA. The CDR3 sequence is CASSLPHRGSYEQYF. CDR3 nucleotide sequence: TGTGCCAGCAGCTTACCACACAGGGGCTCCTACGAGCAGTACTTC.

This clone was counted only a few times. J is TRBJ2-7 and V is TRBV6-5; D is unclear. Germline V gene data show CDR1 as MNHEY and CDR2 as SVGAGI. The CDR3 covers 16 residues. The germline V and J ends were trimmed by 0 bases and 0 bases, with 12 bases remaining between them. In DNA form, the CDR3 reads TGTGCCAGCAGTTACTCGGGTGTAGGAGACTCCTACGAGCAGTACTTC. It yields the protein CASSYSGVGDSYEQYF.

The rearrangement joins TRBV7-9 to TRBJ2-3, with TRBD2 matching 9 bases. Trimming cost V 9 bases and J 0 bases; bases outside gene matches: 7. The CDR3 covers 15 residues. CDR1 and CDR2 (germline): SEHNR, FQNEAQ (reference sequence). CDR3 DNA: TGTGCCAGTACCGGGACTAGCAGCAGCACAGATACGCAGTATTTT. It codes for CASTGTSSSTDTQYF.

This chain connects TRBV29-1 to TRBJ1-2, with D unresolved. The CDR3 has 13 amino acids. CDR1 and CDR2 from the germline V gene are SQVTM and ANQGSEA. V was cut by 3 bases and J by 1 base, with 9 bases left in between. The CDR3 is CSVDSAVNYGYTF. CDR3 sequence (DNA): TGCAGCGTTGATTCCGCGGTTAACTATGGCTACACCTTC.

The sample holds one count of this clone. V and J are TRBV11-2 and TRBJ2-7, with D perhaps matching TRBD2 (6 bases). CDR1 is SGHAT, CDR2 FQNNGV, per germline. There are 16 residues in the CDR3. V lost 5 bases, J lost 0 bases, and 17 bases lay in between. In DNA form, the CDR3 reads TGTGCCAGCAGCCCGGCGGGGCCAGGATCCTCCTACGAGCAGTACTTC. Its protein product is CASSPAGPGSSYEQYF.

The rearrangement uses TRBV6-5 and TRBJ1-1; D is ambiguous. The germline gives CDR1 MNHEY, CDR2 SVGAGI. Trimming took off 6 bases at V and 4 bases at J, with 12 bases between the two ends. The CDR3 is 13 residues long. The CDR3 protein is CASSRRSGTEAFF. The CDR3 DNA reads as TGTGCCAGCAGCCGCAGGTCCGGCACTGAAGCTTTCTTT.

The chain links TRBV5-1 to TRBJ2-3; possibly TRBD2 for D (6 bases). V was cut by 0 bases and J by 3 bases, with 14 bases left in between. This CDR3 contains 16 residues. Germline V gene data show CDR1 as SGHRS and CDR2 as YFSETQ. CDR3 sequence: CASSLEGLAYTDTQYF. CDR3 DNA sequence: TGCGCCAGCAGCTTGGAGGGGCTAGCGTATACAGATACGCAGTATTTT.

This chain links TRBV11-2 with TRBJ2-7; 8 nucleotides line up with TRBD1. Losses at the gene ends were 0 bases for V and 5 bases for J; bases not matched to a gene: 9. Germline V gene sequence: CDR1 SGHAT, CDR2 FQNNGV. This CDR3 has 16 amino acids. The CDR3 region has the DNA TGTGCCAGCAGCTTAGAAGGACAGGGATGGATAGACGAGCAGTACTTC. Its translation is CASSLEGQGWIDEQYF.

The chain employs TRBV14 and TRBJ1-1; 8 nucleotides agree with TRBD1. Germline CDR1 is SGHDN and CDR2 is FVKESK. The V gene end was trimmed by 6 bases and the J gene end by 2 bases; junction bases not matched to a gene: 8. The CDR3 loop spans 15 amino acids. CDR3 bases: TGTGCCAGCAGTCCTAGACAGGGGCTTAACACTGAAGCTTTCTTT. Translated: CASSPRQGLNTEAFF.

V is TRBV7-3 and J is TRBJ1-1; D is unresolved. Germline loops: CDR1 SGHTA, CDR2 FQGTGA. CDR3 length equals 15 residues. V was shortened by 2 bases and J by 2 bases, with 12 bases between the two germline ends. The CDR3 bases are TGTGCCAGCAGCTTATTGCCGACTGGAAACACTGAAGCTTTCTTT. It specifies CASSLLPTGNTEAFF.

The chain is built from TRBV6-6 and TRBJ2-2; 8 nucleotides agree with TRBD2. The V segment lost 5 bases and the J segment 6 bases; nucleotides outside the gene matches: 5. CDR3 size: 14 residues. Germline lookup yields CDR1 MNHNY and CDR2 SVGAGI (reference sequence). The CDR3 is CASSPHGRAGELFF. CDR3 nucleotide sequence: TGTGCCAGCAGTCCCCACGGGAGGGCCGGGGAGCTGTTTTTT.

The chain recombines TRBV2 with TRBJ2-5; a possible D gene is TRBD1 (5 bases). V lost 4 bases to trimming and J lost 4 bases, with 13 bases between them. CDR1 and CDR2 (germline): SNHLY, FYNNEI. This CDR3 region has 14 residues. In DNA, the CDR3 is TGTGCCAGCAGTGCGAGCAGTAGGGGAGAGACCCAGTACTTC. Its protein product is CASSASSRGETQYF.

This clone was found once. V gene TRBV25-1 combines with J gene TRBJ2-3, with TRBD2 as a possible D gene (5 bases). The CDR3 is 15 residues long. V was pared by 1 base and J by 4 bases, with 12 bases between. Looked up from germline, CDR1 is MGHDK and CDR2 is SYGVNS. Written as DNA, the CDR3 is TGTGCCAGCAGTGAATCGATGGTAGCGCCAGATACGCAGTATTTT. Translating gives CASSESMVAPDTQYF.

The chain uses TRBV19 and TRBJ1-3; D perhaps matches TRBD1 (6 bases). Germline loops: CDR1 LNHDA, CDR2 SQIVND (reference sequence). This CDR3 comprises 13 residues. Trimming removed 8 bases from V and 1 base from J, with 9 bases in between. For the CDR3, the DNA is TGTGCCAGTCAGGGGACATCTGGAAACACCATATATTTT. Its translation is CASQGTSGNTIYF.

The genes are TRBV18 and TRBJ1-1; 8 bases are a match to TRBD1. The V segment lost 2 bases and the J segment 1 base; nucleotides outside the gene matches: 3. The germline V gene encodes CDR1 KGHSH and CDR2 LQKENI. The CDR3 length is 15 residues. CDR3 sequence (DNA): TGTGCCAGCTCACCAAGGACAGGGTGGAACACTGAAGCTTTCTTT. Amino acid sequence: CASSPRTGWNTEAFF.

The CDR3 DNA follows: TGTGCCAGCAGCTTATATGAGTCGAACACTGAAGCTTTCTTT. Protein sequence: CASSLYESNTEAFF. V usage is TRBV11-3 and J usage is TRBJ1-1; D is unclear. Germline V lookup: CDR1 SGHNT, CDR2 YENEEA. Trimming took 2 bases from V and 1 from J, leaving 8 bases between them. The CDR3 totals 14 residues.

V and J are TRBV6-5 and TRBJ2-7; D is ambiguous. V shed 6 bases and J shed 3 bases, with 15 bases lying between them. Germline loops: CDR1 MNHEY, CDR2 SVGAGI. This CDR3 has 14 amino acids. The CDR3 DNA follows: TGTGCCAGCAGAGATACCGGGTCCTACTACGAGCAGTACTTC. Its translation is CASRDTGSYYEQYF.

The CDR3 is CAISVQGAYEQYF. CDR3 nucleotides: TGTGCCATCAGTGTGCAGGGGGCTTACGAGCAGTACTTC. The chain combines TRBV10-3 with TRBJ2-7, with 8 positions matching TRBD1. The length of the CDR3 is 13 residues. CDR1 and CDR2 (germline): ENHRY, SYGVKD. Germline trimming cut 4 bases from V and 4 bases from J; bases unmatched to any gene: 3.

The V and J genes are TRBV10-2 and TRBJ2-1; 13 bases fit TRBD2. V was clipped by 4 bases and J by 8 bases; unmatched bases: 5. The CDR3 covers 15 residues. From germline, CDR1 is WSHSY and CDR2 SAAADI. CDR3 protein: CASSAGTSGIHEQFF. As DNA, the CDR3 is TGCGCCAGCAGTGCCGGGACTAGCGGGATTCATGAGCAGTTCTTC.

J is TRBJ2-3 and V is TRBV9, with D possibly matching TRBD2 (6 bases). Germline values: CDR1 SGDLS, CDR2 YYNGEE. The CDR3 has 15 amino acids. Trimming took 3 bases from V and 0 from J, leaving 11 bases between them. CDR3: CASSGGGSSTDTQYF. CDR3 nucleotide sequence: TGTGCCAGCAGCGGGGGAGGATCTAGCACAGATACGCAGTATTTT.